The clone carrying this T cell receptor beta chain came up many times. Its antigen remains unknown. Healthy Caucasian donors formed the entire cohort. TCRdb ran MiXCR on the 5' RACE reads and lists one entry per CDR3 protein. The sample includes a few hundred thousand distinct CDR3 sequences, over 9.5% of them seen just once. This entry comes from a study of identical twins. Notes on the study in general: A partial confounding effect on zero-insertion analyses could come from invariant MAIT and iNKT cells.

Trimming removed 2 bases at V and 4 bases at J, with 8 bases between. From germline, CDR1 is DFQATT and CDR2 SNEGSKA (reference sequence). This CDR3 region has 12 residues. The gene calls are TRBV20-1 and TRBJ2-5; D uncertain. The sample comprised memory T cells sorted from blood. This clonotype originated in a man aged 50 or older in good health. CDR3 nucleotide sequence: TGCAGTGCTAGAATTGGCGTAGAGACCCAGTACTTC. Residues: CSARIGVETQYF.